These 20 T cell receptor beta chains originate from one sample sequenced in a study of shared clonotypes between healthy human individuals. CD45RO negativity and positive selection for CCR7 defined naive CD8 cells, a population that excluded terminally differentiated effector memory CD45RA+ cells. TCRdb keeps only in-frame clones here, not all; method: immunoSEQ multiplex PCR. The sample has some 2,100,000 clones; approximately 94% are singletons. What was sequenced was naive CD8+ T cells from PBMCs. The receptors were sampled from a man aged 18 to 29 in good health. Some clones in this sample may be carry-over from other donors' samples.

The chain has TRBV4-3 and TRBJ1-1; maybe TRBD1 (6 bases). The CDR3 spans 17 residues. The germline V gene encodes CDR1 LGHNA and CDR2 YSLEER. Trimming left V 0 bases short and J 1 base short, with 15 bases between. The DNA of the CDR3 is TGCGCCAGCAGCCAAGAAATTGGTAAGACAGGGAACACTGAAGCTTTCTTT. The encoded protein is CASSQEIGKTGNTEAFF.

This clone has more than one count but fewer than ten. The CDR3 DNA follows: TGTGCCAGCAGACCTAGGCTCACCGGGGAGCTGTTTTTT. It is translated as CASRPRLTGELFF. V gene TRBV27 combines with J gene TRBJ2-2, with D hard to call. CDR1 is MNHEY and CDR2 is SMNVEV in the germline V gene (reference sequence). This CDR3 region has 13 residues. Deletions cut 6 bases from V and 4 bases from J, with 9 bases between.

The V call is TRBV2, the J call TRBJ2-1, with 10 bases matching TRBD2. Germline CDR1 and CDR2: SNHLY and FYNNEI. Trimming took 11 bases from V and 3 from J; bases not matched to a gene: 4. This CDR3 region has 13 residues. The CDR3 DNA follows: TGTGCCGCTAGCGGGAGTGGCTACAATGAGCAGTTCTTC. This codes for CAASGSGYNEQFF. Combining the CDR3 with reference TRBV2 and TRBJ2-1 gives the whole variable domain EPEVTQTPSHQVTQMGQEVILRCVPISNHLYFYWYRQILGQKVEFLVSFYNNEISEKSEIFDDQFSVERPDGSNFTLKIRSTKLEDSAMYFCAASGSGYNEQFFGPGTRLTVL.

The rearrangement uses TRBV13 and TRBJ2-1, with 10 bases identical to TRBD2. This CDR3 comprises 15 residues. Germline V lookup: CDR1 PRHDT, CDR2 FYEKMQ (reference sequence). After removal of 1 base from V and 4 bases from J, the junction contained 1 base not matched to a gene. CDR3 in DNA: TGTGCCAGCAGCTTAGAACTAGCGGGGTACAATGAGCAGTTCTTC. It yields the protein CASSLELAGYNEQFF.

The CDR3 DNA sequence: TGTGCCACCCAGTTGGGGGCAGGGCCGTATAGCAATCAGCCCCAGCATTTT. It codes for CATQLGAGPYSNQPQHF. The rearrangement links TRBV28 to TRBJ1-5; D is perhaps TRBD1 (6 bases). The V gene lost 10 bases and the J gene lost 0 bases, with 22 bases spanning the gap. The CDR3 covers 17 residues. Germline V gives CDR1 MDHEN, CDR2 SYDVKM.

This sequence joins TRBV19 and TRBJ2-2; TRBD2 matches 9 bases. The CDR3 has 18 amino acids. From germline, CDR1 is LNHDA and CDR2 SQIVND (reference sequence). The junction had 10 bases not matched to a gene; V was cut back by 5 bases and J by 0 bases. In DNA, the CDR3 is TGTGCCAGTAGTCCTAGCGGGGCTATGTTCGCGAACACCGGGGAGCTGTTTTTT. Its protein is CASSPSGAMFANTGELFF.

This clone has a single count. The CDR3 reads CASSPQGSEQYF. CDR3 DNA sequence: TGTGCCAGCAGTCCACAGGGGAGCGAGCAGTACTTC. The chain couples TRBV25-1 to TRBJ2-7, with 7 positions matching TRBD1. The CDR3 totals 12 residues. Germline CDR1 MGHDK, CDR2 SYGVNS. The V segment lost 5 bases and the J segment 6 bases; nucleotides outside the gene matches: 4.

J is TRBJ2-7 and V is TRBV5-1; TRBD1 matches at 10 bases. Germline CDR1 SGHRS, CDR2 YFSETQ. J gave up 6 bases and V 0 bases, and 15 bases lay outside the gene matches. The CDR3 runs 18 residues. The CDR3 protein is CASSLALGTGAEDSEQYF. As DNA, the CDR3 is TGCGCCAGCAGCTTGGCCTTGGGGACAGGGGCAGAGGACTCCGAGCAGTACTTC.

V gene TRBV7-9 combines with J gene TRBJ2-2; D gene uncertain. The germline V and J ends were trimmed by 3 bases and 1 base, with 9 bases remaining between them. CDR1 and CDR2 (germline): SEHNR, FQNEAQ (reference sequence). This CDR3 is built from 15 residues. The CDR3 region has the DNA TGTGCCAGCAGCTTTTACGGATTGAACACCGGGGAGCTGTTTTTT. It yields the protein CASSFYGLNTGELFF.

The chain has TRBV7-3 and TRBJ1-5; 11 bases agree with TRBD1. The CDR3 runs to 24 residues. Losses at the gene ends were 1 base for V and 0 bases for J; bases not matched to a gene: 23. CDR1 SGHTA and CDR2 FQGTGA come from the germline V gene. This chain's CDR3 is CASSLKSIGPTTDRGQGSNQPQHF. CDR3 sequence (DNA): TGTGCCAGCAGCTTAAAATCTATAGGGCCAACTACGGACAGGGGGCAGGGTAGCAATCAGCCCCAGCATTTT.

As to this clone: Relative to the germline gene, one junction end is altered; a read error may explain this. The chain recombines TRBV5-1 with TRBJ2-7; the D gene is possibly TRBD1 (6 bases). The CDR3 length is 16 residues. Germline V CDR1 and CDR2: SGHRS, YFSETQ. Here the CDR3 DNA reads TGTGCCAGCAGCTTCTATTACAGGGTAGAGATCTACGAGCAGTACTTC. This codes for CASSFYYRVEIYEQYF.

As regards this clone: This CDR3 is also generated by other DNA sequences in the sample. The chain uses TRBV5-6 and TRBJ2-5; D uncertain. The V gene lost 1 base and the J gene lost 1 base, with 5 bases spanning the gap. The CDR3 length is 13 residues. CDR1 and CDR2 (germline): SGHDT, YYEEEE. The CDR3 loop reads CASSLPGQETQYF. CDR3 nucleotides: TGTGCCAGCAGCTTGCCAGGCCAAGAGACCCAGTACTTC. Full variable domain (remainder filled in from reference TRBV5-6 and TRBJ2-5): DAGVTQSPTHLIKTRGQQVTLRCSPKSGHDTVSWYQQALGQGPQFIFQYYEEEERQRGNFPDRFSGHQFPNYSSELNVNALLLGDSALYLCASSLPGQETQYFGPGTRLLVL.

The gene calls are TRBV7-2 and TRBJ2-1; 7 nucleotides match TRBD2. Germline V gene sequence: CDR1 SGHTA, CDR2 FQGNSA. V shed 3 bases, J shed 7 bases, and the junction held 21 bases outside the gene matches. This CDR3 spans 19 amino acids. In nucleotides, the CDR3 is TGTGCCAGCAGCTTTATGTGGGGAACGGGGAGGGGCCCGTTTAATGAGCAGTTCTTC. The encoded protein is CASSFMWGTGRGPFNEQFF. Drawing the rest from reference TRBV7-2 and TRBJ2-1, the complete variable domain is GAGVSQSPSNKVTEKGKDVELRCDPISGHTALYWYRQSLGQGLEFLIYFQGNSAPDKSGLPSDRFSAERTGGSVSTLTIQRTQQEDSAVYLCASSFMWGTGRGPFNEQFFGPGTRLTVL.

The chain couples TRBV7-9 to TRBJ1-2; no definite D call. V was pared by 3 bases and J by 0 bases, with 8 bases between. The CDR3 length is 14 residues. Germline-derived CDR1 and CDR2 are SEHNR and FQNEAQ (reference sequence). Written as DNA, the CDR3 is TGTGCCAGCAGCTTGGCACCCACTAACTATGGCTACACCTTC. It codes for CASSLAPTNYGYTF.

In the case of this clone: Other DNA sequences from this sample encode an identical CDR3 as well. The chain employs TRBV28 and TRBJ1-1; no clear D. The CDR3 loop spans 12 amino acids. Trimming stripped 6 bases from V and 2 bases from J, with 7 bases between. Germline V CDR1 and CDR2: MDHEN, SYDVKM. CDR3 in DNA: TGTGCCAGCAGCCCTCTTAACACTGAAGCTTTCTTT. The encoded protein is CASSPLNTEAFF.

CDR3 protein: CAIHGEVGVGYEQYF. In nucleotides, the CDR3 is TGTGCCATCCACGGGGAAGTCGGGGTAGGGTACGAGCAGTACTTC. The chain couples TRBV10-3 to TRBJ2-7; the D gene is possibly TRBD2 (5 bases). Germline CDR1 ENHRY, CDR2 SYGVKD. This CDR3 comprises 15 residues. V lost 8 bases, J lost 4 bases, and 21 bases lay in between.

The gene calls are TRBV19 and TRBJ1-2; possible D gene TRBD1, 6 bases. This CDR3 contains 16 residues. V dropped 4 bases and J dropped 4 bases, with 19 bases sitting between them. CDR1 and CDR2 (germline): LNHDA, SQIVND (reference sequence). This CDR3 reads CASSTQGQQSIYGYTF. CDR3 nucleotides: TGTGCCAGTAGTACCCAGGGGCAACAAAGCATCTATGGCTACACCTTC. The full variable domain, with the rest looked up from reference TRBV19 and TRBJ1-2, is DGGITQSPKYLFRKEGQNVTLSCEQNLNHDAMYWYRQDPGQGLRLIYYSQIVNDFQKGDIAEGYSVSREKKESFPLTVTSAQKNPTAFYLCASSTQGQQSIYGYTFGSGTRLTVV.

The chain carries TRBV9 and TRBJ2-1; 11 bases line up with TRBD2. The CDR3 is made up of 17 amino acids. Germline V gene data show CDR1 as SGDLS and CDR2 as YYNGEE. The V and J ends lost 3 bases and 9 bases, in that order; junction bases with no gene match: 14. CDR3 sequence reads: CASSAYPTSGSFGEQFF. The CDR3 nucleotides read TGTGCCAGCAGCGCGTACCCTACTAGCGGGAGTTTCGGTGAGCAGTTCTTC.

In this sample, this clone turned up once. Other DNA sequences in the sample encode the same CDR3. The V gene is TRBV7-9, the J gene TRBJ2-7; D unresolved. From germline, CDR1 is SEHNR and CDR2 FQNEAQ (reference sequence). The CDR3 extends over 12 amino acids. V gave up 1 base and J gave up 3 bases, with 4 bases separating them. The DNA of the CDR3 is TGTGCCAGCAGCTTAGTTCTCTACGAGCAGTACTTC. Translating it yields CASSLVLYEQYF.

Concerning this clone: Other DNA sequences in the same sample also yield this CDR3. The chain carries TRBV7-9 and TRBJ1-1; the D is unclear. With 5 bases removed from V and 4 bases from J, the gap between germline ends came to 8 bases. The CDR3 is 12 amino acids. Germline loops: CDR1 SEHNR, CDR2 FQNEAQ (reference sequence). This chain's CDR3 is CASSPGGTEAFF. As DNA, the CDR3 is TGTGCCAGCAGCCCAGGAGGCACTGAAGCTTTCTTT.